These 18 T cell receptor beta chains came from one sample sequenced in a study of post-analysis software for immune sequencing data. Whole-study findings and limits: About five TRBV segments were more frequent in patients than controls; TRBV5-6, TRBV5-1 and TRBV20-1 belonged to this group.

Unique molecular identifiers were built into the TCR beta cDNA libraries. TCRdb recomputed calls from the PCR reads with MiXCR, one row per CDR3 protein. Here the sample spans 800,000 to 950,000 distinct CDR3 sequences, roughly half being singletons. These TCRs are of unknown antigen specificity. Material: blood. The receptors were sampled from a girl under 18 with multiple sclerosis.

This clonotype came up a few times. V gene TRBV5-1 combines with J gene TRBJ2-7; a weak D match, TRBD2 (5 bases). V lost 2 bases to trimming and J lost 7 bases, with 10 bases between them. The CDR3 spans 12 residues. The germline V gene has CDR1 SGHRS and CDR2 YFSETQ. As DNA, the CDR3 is TGCGCCAGCAGCTTAGGGAGTTTGGAGCAGTACTTC. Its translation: CASSLGSLEQYF.

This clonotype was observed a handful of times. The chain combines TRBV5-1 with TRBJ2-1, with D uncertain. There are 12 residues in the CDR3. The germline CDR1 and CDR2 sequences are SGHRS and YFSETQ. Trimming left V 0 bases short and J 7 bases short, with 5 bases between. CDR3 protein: CASSLALNEQFF. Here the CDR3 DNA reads TGCGCCAGCAGCTTGGCTCTGAATGAGCAGTTCTTC.

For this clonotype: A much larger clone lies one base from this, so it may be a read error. The CDR3, as DNA: TGCGCCAGCAGCATGGACACCTACGAGCAGTACTTC. Amino acids: CASSMDTYEQYF. V and J are TRBV5-1 and TRBJ2-7; a possible D gene is TRBD1 (5 bases). There are 12 residues in the CDR3. Germline CDR1 SGHRS, CDR2 YFSETQ. V was clipped by 4 bases and J by 2 bases, with 7 bases between them.

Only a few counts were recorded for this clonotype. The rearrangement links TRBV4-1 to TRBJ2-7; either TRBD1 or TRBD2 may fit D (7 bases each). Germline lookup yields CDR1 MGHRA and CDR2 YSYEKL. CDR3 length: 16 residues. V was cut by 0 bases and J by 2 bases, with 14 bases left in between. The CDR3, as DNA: TGCGCCAGCAGCCAAGATCTCCAGGGGGGGGCCTACGAGCAGTACTTC. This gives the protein CASSQDLQGGAYEQYF.

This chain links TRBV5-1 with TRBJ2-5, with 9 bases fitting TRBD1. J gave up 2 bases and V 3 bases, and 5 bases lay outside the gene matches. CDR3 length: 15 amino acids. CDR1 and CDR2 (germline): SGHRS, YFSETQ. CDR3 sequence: CASSYSGTGQETQYF. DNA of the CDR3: TGCGCCAGCAGCTACAGCGGGACAGGGCAAGAGACCCAGTACTTC.

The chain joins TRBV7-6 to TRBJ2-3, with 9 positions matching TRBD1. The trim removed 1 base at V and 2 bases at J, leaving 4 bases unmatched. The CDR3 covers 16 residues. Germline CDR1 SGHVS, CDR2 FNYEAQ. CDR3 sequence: CASSLVGDRVTDTQYF. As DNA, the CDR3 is TGTGCCAGCAGCTTAGTGGGGGACAGGGTCACAGATACGCAGTATTTT.

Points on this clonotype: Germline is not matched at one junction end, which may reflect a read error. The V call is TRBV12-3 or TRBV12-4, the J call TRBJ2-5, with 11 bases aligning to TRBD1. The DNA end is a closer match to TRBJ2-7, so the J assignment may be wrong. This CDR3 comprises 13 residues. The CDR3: CVSSLGTGGEQYF. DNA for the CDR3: TGTGTCAGCAGTTTAGGGACAGGGGGCGAGCAGTACTTC.

CDR3 bases: TGTGCCAGCACCCCCGCGCCCAGATATAAGGGTCCGAGGGAGACCCAGTACTTC. Protein sequence: CASTPAPRYKGPRETQYF. The rearrangement links TRBV7-8 to TRBJ2-5; the D is unclear. The CDR3 has 18 amino acids. With 7 bases removed from V and 5 bases from J, the gap between germline ends came to 29 bases. CDR1 is SGHVS, CDR2 FQNEAQ, per germline.

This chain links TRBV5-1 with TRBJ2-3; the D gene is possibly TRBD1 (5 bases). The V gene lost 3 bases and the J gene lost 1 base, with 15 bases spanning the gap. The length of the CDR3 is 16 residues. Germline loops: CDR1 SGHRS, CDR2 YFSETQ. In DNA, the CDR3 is TGCGCCAGCAGCTATGCCCAGGGTGGGGGCACAGATACGCAGTATTTT. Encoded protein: CASSYAQGGGTDTQYF. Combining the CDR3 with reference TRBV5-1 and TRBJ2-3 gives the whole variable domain KAGVTQTPRYLIKTRGQQVTLSCSPISGHRSVSWYQQTPGQGLQFLFEYFSETQRNKGNFPGRFSGRQFSNSRSEMNVSTLELGDSALYLCASSYAQGGGTDTQYFGPGTRLTVL.

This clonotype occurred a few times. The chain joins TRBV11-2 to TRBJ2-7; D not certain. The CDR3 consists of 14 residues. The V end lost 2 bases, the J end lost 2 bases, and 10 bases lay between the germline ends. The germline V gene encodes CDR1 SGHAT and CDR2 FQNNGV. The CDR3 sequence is CASSLSDGTYEQYF. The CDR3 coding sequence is TGTGCCAGCAGCTTATCGGACGGAACCTACGAGCAGTACTTC.

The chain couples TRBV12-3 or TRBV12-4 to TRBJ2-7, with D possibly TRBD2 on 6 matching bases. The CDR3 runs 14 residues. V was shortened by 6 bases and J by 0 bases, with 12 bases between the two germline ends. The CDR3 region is CASRQEGSSYEQYF. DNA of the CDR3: TGTGCCAGCAGGCAGGAGGGGTCCTCCTACGAGCAGTACTTC.

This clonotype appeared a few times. The CDR3 bases are TGCAGTGCTAGTCACCCGACTAGCAGGGCAGAGACCCAGTACTTC. Its protein is CSASHPTSRAETQYF. This chain connects TRBV20-1 to TRBJ2-5; TRBD2 matches 7 bases. CDR3 length: 15 residues. Germline V gene data show CDR1 as DFQATT and CDR2 as SNEGSKA (reference sequence). After removal of 3 bases from V and 4 bases from J, the junction contained 11 bases not matched to a gene.

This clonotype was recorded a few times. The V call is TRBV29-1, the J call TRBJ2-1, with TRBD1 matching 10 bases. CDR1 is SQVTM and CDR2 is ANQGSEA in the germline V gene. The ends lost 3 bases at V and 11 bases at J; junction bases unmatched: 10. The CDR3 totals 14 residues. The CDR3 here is CSVETGGKTSKQFF. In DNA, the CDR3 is TGCAGCGTTGAGACAGGGGGCAAGACTAGCAAGCAGTTCTTC.

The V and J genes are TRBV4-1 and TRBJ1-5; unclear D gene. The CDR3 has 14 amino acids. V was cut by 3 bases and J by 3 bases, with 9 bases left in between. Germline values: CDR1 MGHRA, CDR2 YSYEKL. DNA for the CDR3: TGCGCCAGCAGCCACCTAGCCACCAATCAGCCCCAGCATTTT. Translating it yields CASSHLATNQPQHF.

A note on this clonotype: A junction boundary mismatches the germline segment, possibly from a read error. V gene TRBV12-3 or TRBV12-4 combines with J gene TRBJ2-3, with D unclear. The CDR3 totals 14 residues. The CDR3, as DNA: TGTGCCAGCAGTCCCACAGTTACAGCAGATGCGCAATATTTT. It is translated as CASSPTVTADAQYF.

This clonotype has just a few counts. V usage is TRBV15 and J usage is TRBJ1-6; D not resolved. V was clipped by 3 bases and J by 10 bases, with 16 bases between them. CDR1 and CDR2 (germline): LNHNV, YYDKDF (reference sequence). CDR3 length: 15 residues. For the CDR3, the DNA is TGTGCCACCAGCAGGGGTCCGGAGGGTGAATCACCCCTCCACTTT. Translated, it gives CATSRGPEGESPLHF.

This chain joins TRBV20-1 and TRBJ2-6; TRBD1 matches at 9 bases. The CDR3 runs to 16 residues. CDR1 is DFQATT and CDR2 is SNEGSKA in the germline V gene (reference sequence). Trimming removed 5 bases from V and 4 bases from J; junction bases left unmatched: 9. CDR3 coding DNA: TGCAGTGCTCCCGGGACAGGGACATCCGGGGCCAACGTCCTGACTTTC. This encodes CSAPGTGTSGANVLTF.

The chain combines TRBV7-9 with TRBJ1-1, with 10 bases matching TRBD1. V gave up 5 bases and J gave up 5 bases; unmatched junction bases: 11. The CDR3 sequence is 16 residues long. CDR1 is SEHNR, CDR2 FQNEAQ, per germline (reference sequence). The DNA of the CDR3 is TGTGCCAGCAGCCAGGACAGGGGGGAATTCGTGACTGAAGCTTTCTTT. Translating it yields CASSQDRGEFVTEAFF.